Reported below is one T cell receptor (beta chain). Study processing details: Estimated nucleated cell counts came from reference gene primer amplification. Using immunoSEQ multiplex PCR, the repertoire was profiled, and TCRdb retains in-frame clones only, with some absent. That table is the source of V, J and clone size, and D and trimming were worked out from the DNA. The sample records roughly 260,000 clones, around 90% being singletons. These data come from a study of blood T cell repertoires in COVID-19. For the study at large: Samples of COVID-19 (acute and convalescent) were obtained from the United States, Italy and Spain. Sample material is recorded as cDNA or gDNA derived from T cells, B-cell-depleted T cells, or PBMCs.

Germline CDR1 reads WNHNN; CDR2 reads SYGVQD (reference sequence). The CDR3 sequence is 14 residues long. V was clipped by 5 bases and J by 2 bases; unmatched bases: 2. The clonotype was recovered from a man between 60 and 70 years old who had recovered from COVID-19. The sequenced material came from peripheral blood. The chain links TRBV10-1 to TRBJ2-5, with TRBD2 matching over 10 bases. CDR3 residues: CASSRTSGQETQYF. The CDR3 coding sequence is TGCGCCAGCAGTAGGACTAGCGGACAAGAGACCCAGTACTTC.